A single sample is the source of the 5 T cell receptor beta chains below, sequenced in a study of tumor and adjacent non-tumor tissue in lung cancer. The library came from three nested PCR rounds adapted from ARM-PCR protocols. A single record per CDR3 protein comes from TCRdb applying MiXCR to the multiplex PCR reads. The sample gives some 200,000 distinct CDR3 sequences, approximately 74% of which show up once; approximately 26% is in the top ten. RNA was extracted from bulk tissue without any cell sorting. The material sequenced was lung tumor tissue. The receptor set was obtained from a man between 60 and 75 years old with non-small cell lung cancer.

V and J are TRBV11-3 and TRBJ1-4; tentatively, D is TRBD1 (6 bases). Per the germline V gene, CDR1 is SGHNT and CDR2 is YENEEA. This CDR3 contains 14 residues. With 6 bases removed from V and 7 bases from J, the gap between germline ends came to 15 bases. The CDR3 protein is CASRLREDSEKLFF. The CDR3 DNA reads TGTGCCAGCAGATTACGCGAGGACAGTGAAAAACTGTTTTTT.

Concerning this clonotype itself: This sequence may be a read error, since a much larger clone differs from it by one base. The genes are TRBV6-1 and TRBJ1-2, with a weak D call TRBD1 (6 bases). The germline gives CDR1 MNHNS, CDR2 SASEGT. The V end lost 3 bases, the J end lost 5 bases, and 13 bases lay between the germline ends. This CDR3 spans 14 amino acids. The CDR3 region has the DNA TGTGCCAGCAGTGACTGGGACAAACGTTATGGCTACACCTTC. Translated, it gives CASSDWDKRYGYTF.

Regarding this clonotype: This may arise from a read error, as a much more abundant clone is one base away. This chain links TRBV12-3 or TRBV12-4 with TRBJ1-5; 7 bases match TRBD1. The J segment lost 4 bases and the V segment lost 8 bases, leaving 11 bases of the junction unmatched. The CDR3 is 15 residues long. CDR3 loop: CASCSPAGGNQPQHF. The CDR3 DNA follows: TGTGCCAGCTGTTCCCCGGCAGGGGGGAATCAGCCCCAGCATTTT.

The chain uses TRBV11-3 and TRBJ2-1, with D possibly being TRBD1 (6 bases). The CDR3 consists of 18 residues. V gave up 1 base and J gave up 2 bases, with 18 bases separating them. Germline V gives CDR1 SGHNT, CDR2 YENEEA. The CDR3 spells CASSLVMNRARPYNEQFF. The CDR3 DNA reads TGTGCCAGCAGCTTAGTGATGAACAGGGCCCGGCCCTACAATGAGCAGTTCTTC. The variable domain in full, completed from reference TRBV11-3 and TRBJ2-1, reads EAGVVQSPRYKIIEKKQPVAFWCNPISGHNTLYWYLQNLGQGPELLIRYENEEAVDDSQLPKDRFSAERLKGVDSTLKIQPAELGDSAVYLCASSLVMNRARPYNEQFFGPGTRLTVL.

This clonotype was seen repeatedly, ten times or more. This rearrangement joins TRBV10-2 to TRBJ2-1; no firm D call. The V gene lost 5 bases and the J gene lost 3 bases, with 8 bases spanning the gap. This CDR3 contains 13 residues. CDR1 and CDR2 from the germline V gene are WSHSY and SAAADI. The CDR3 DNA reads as TGCGCCAGCAGTCCGGAAGTCTACAATGAGCAGTTCTTC. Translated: CASSPEVYNEQFF.